These 23 T cell receptor beta chains share one sample of origin, sequenced in a study of response to subunit inactivated influenza vaccine. In TCRdb, the RT-PCR reads were re-called with MiXCR into one record per CDR3 protein. The data show about 500,000 distinct CDR3 sequences, about 17% seen once. The sequencing here drew on CD4+ T cells sorted from PBMCs, taken less than 30 months after vaccination. These receptors originate from a man in his fifties or sixties who received an inactivated influenza vaccine.

This chain links TRBV3-1 with TRBJ2-3; D remains ambiguous. The V end was cut by 0 bases, the J end by 2 bases, with 6 bases between. The CDR3 extends over 14 amino acids. Per germline, CDR1 LGHDT and CDR2 YNNKEL (reference sequence). CDR3: CASSQDYATDTQYF. The CDR3 coding sequence is TGTGCCAGCAGCCAAGATTACGCCACAGATACGCAGTATTTT.

V is TRBV24-1 and J is TRBJ1-5, with D possibly TRBD1 on 6 matching bases. Trimming cost V 7 bases and J 4 bases, with 7 bases left between them. The CDR3 consists of 12 residues. Germline CDR1 and CDR2: KGHDR and SFDVKD. In DNA form, the CDR3 reads TGTGCCACCAGCAGGGGTAATCAGCCCCAGCATTTT. Protein sequence: CATSRGNQPQHF.

This clonotype was counted between two and nine times. This sequence joins TRBV15 and TRBJ2-1; 8 bases are shared with TRBD1. The CDR3 consists of 15 residues. Germline CDR1 LNHNV, CDR2 YYDKDF (reference sequence). After removal of 5 bases from V and 2 bases from J, the junction contained 5 bases not matched to a gene. This CDR3 is CATSVGQGTYNEQFF. For the CDR3, the DNA is TGTGCCACCAGCGTTGGACAGGGAACCTACAATGAGCAGTTCTTC.

The V gene is TRBV4-2, the J gene TRBJ2-7; no clear D gene. CDR3 length equals 13 residues. The germline CDR1 and CDR2 sequences are LGHNA and YNFKEQ. V dropped 1 base and J dropped 6 bases, with 10 bases sitting between them. CDR3: CASSQVSTPEQYF. CDR3 DNA: TGTGCCAGCAGCCAAGTTTCTACCCCCGAGCAGTACTTC.

This chain connects TRBV30 to TRBJ2-2; TRBD1 agrees at 7 bases. Germline trimming cut 2 bases from V and 0 bases from J; bases unmatched to any gene: 3. CDR3 length: 15 amino acids. CDR1 and CDR2 from the germline V gene are GTSNPN and SVGIG (reference sequence). This chain's CDR3 is CAWSLDRANTGELFF. CDR3 coding DNA: TGTGCCTGGAGTTTAGACAGGGCGAACACCGGGGAGCTGTTTTTT. Together with reference TRBV30 and TRBJ2-2, the CDR3 gives the full variable domain: SQTIHQWPATLVQPVGSPLSLECTVEGTSNPNLYWYRQAAGRGLQLLFYSVGIGQISSEVPQNLSASRPQDRQFILSSKKLLLSDSGFYLCAWSLDRANTGELFFGEGSRLTVL.

This clonotype has a handful of counts. The rearrangement uses TRBV20-1 and TRBJ2-5, with TRBD1 identical over 7 bases. This CDR3 spans 14 amino acids. Germline values: CDR1 DFQATT, CDR2 SNEGSKA (reference sequence). V gave up 3 bases and J gave up 1 base; unmatched junction bases: 5. Here the CDR3 DNA reads TGCAGTGCTAGCTACTCAGGGGGCCAAGAGACCCAGTACTTC. It translates to CSASYSGGQETQYF.

In nucleotides, the CDR3 is TGTGCCAGCAGAGTCGGGACACTTAACACTGAAGCTTTCTTT. It specifies CASRVGTLNTEAFF. The V call is TRBV6-1, the J call TRBJ1-1, with D possibly TRBD1 on 6 matching bases. The ends were cut back, 6 bases at V and 2 bases at J, with 13 bases in the middle. Germline loops: CDR1 MNHNS, CDR2 SASEGT. This CDR3 region has 14 residues.

Only a few counts were recorded for this clonotype. The chain links TRBV6-1 to TRBJ2-5, with TRBD2 as a possible D gene (5 bases). This CDR3 has 14 residues. CDR1 is MNHNS and CDR2 is SASEGT in the germline V gene. Trimming left V 5 bases short and J 3 bases short, with 13 bases between. CDR3 sequence reads: CASSTFREKETQYF. The CDR3 DNA reads as TGTGCCAGCAGTACCTTCCGGGAAAAAGAGACCCAGTACTTC.

This clonotype was observed a few times. The V and J genes are TRBV10-3 and TRBJ2-7; 9 positions agree with TRBD1. V lost 6 bases and J lost 6; bases outside the gene matches: 6. The CDR3 has 13 residues. Germline V gene lookup returns CDR1 ENHRY and CDR2 SYGVKD. The CDR3, as DNA: TGTGCCATCAGCCGGGACAGGGCCTTCGAGCAGTACTTC. Its protein is CAISRDRAFEQYF.

The chain carries TRBV12-3 or TRBV12-4 and TRBJ2-7; D possibly uses TRBD1 or TRBD2 (6 bases each). Trimming stripped 6 bases from V and 9 bases from J, with 15 bases between. The CDR3 runs 12 residues. The CDR3 region is CASREGHRGQYF. The CDR3 DNA reads as TGTGCCAGCAGGGAGGGACACCGGGGGCAGTACTTC.

The gene calls are TRBV25-1 and TRBJ1-4; perhaps TRBD1 as D (5 bases). V dropped 3 bases and J dropped 4 bases, with 12 bases sitting between them. The CDR3 runs 15 residues. Germline V gives CDR1 MGHDK, CDR2 SYGVNS. The CDR3 sequence is CASSDSTAINEKLFF. In DNA, the CDR3 is TGTGCCAGCAGTGACTCGACAGCGATTAATGAAAAACTGTTTTTT. The whole variable domain, filled in from reference TRBV25-1 and TRBJ1-4, reads EADIYQTPRYLVIGTGKKITLECSQTMGHDKMYWYQQDPGMELHLIHYSYGVNSTEKGDLSSESTVSRIRTEHFPLTLESARPSHTSQYLCASSDSTAINEKLFFGSGTQLSVL.

This clonotype turned up a few times. Written as DNA, the CDR3 is TGCAGTGCTAGAAACAATGAGCAGTTCTTC. Protein product: CSARNNEQFF. The chain carries TRBV20-1 and TRBJ2-1; D is unclear. V lost 2 bases, J lost 5 bases, and 1 base lay in between. This CDR3 has 10 residues. Germline lookup yields CDR1 DFQATT and CDR2 SNEGSKA (reference sequence).

The V call is TRBV12-3 or TRBV12-4, the J call TRBJ2-7; D may be TRBD1 or TRBD2 (6 bases each). The CDR3 has 14 amino acids. V was trimmed by 5 bases and J by 6 bases, leaving 17 bases between them. As DNA, the CDR3 is TGTGCCAGCAGTCTAACGGGGGCGCCCCTCGAGCAGTACTTC. Translated, it gives CASSLTGAPLEQYF.

This clonotype was counted ten times or more. The chain recombines TRBV29-1 with TRBJ2-3, with D possibly TRBD2 on 6 matching bases. This CDR3 spans 16 amino acids. CDR1 and CDR2 (germline): SQVTM, ANQGSEA. With 4 bases removed from V and 0 bases from J, the gap between germline ends came to 17 bases. The CDR3 loop reads CSVVSSVLGSTDTQYF. In DNA form, the CDR3 reads TGCAGCGTTGTATCTAGCGTCTTGGGTAGCACAGATACGCAGTATTTT.

This clonotype was picked up a small number of times. V is TRBV20-1 and J is TRBJ2-7; 8 nucleotides line up with TRBD1. V was pared by 6 bases and J by 6 bases, with 13 bases of the junction left unmatched. Germline lookup yields CDR1 DFQATT and CDR2 SNEGSKA (reference sequence). This CDR3 is 14 amino acids long. The CDR3 coding sequence is TGCAGTGCCGGCGCCGGGACAGGTTATTCCGAGCAGTACTTC. Translated, it gives CSAGAGTGYSEQYF.

The chain uses TRBV9 and TRBJ2-2, with D perhaps matching TRBD2 (7 bases). The CDR3 runs 15 residues. Per the germline V gene, CDR1 is SGDLS and CDR2 is YYNGEE. V was trimmed by 4 bases and J by 2 bases, leaving 12 bases between them. The CDR3 nucleotides read TGTGCCAGCAGCCCGAGGGGGGGCAACACCGGGGAGCTGTTTTTT. It yields the protein CASSPRGGNTGELFF.

This clonotype was seen a handful of times. The rearrangement uses TRBV4-1 and TRBJ1-2; unclear D gene. V was cut by 1 base and J by 6 bases, with 18 bases left in between. CDR1 is MGHRA, CDR2 YSYEKL, per germline. CDR3 length: 16 residues. CDR3 bases: TGCGCCAGCAGCCAAGTAGTGGGAGGAATCCCTCATGGCTACACCTTC. It translates to CASSQVVGGIPHGYTF.

The CDR3 bases are TGTGCCAGCAGCACTGCCGGACAGGGGGCGTCGGGCTACACCTTC. Translating gives CASSTAGQGASGYTF. This chain connects TRBV3-1 to TRBJ1-2, with 11 nucleotides matching TRBD1. The junction had 10 bases not matched to a gene; V was cut back by 5 bases and J by 8 bases. The CDR3 has 15 residues. Germline V gene sequence: CDR1 LGHDT, CDR2 YNNKEL (reference sequence). The whole variable domain, remainder taken from reference TRBV3-1 and TRBJ1-2, is DTAVSQTPKYLVTQMGNDKSIKCEQNLGHDTMYWYKQDSKKFLKIMFSYNNKELIINETVPNRFSPKSPDKAHLNLHINSLELGDSAVYFCASSTAGQGASGYTFGSGTRLTVV.

The table lists this clonotype with a few counts. This chain uses TRBV20-1 with TRBJ2-2; D tentatively fits TRBD1 or TRBD2 (5 bases each). From germline, CDR1 is DFQATT and CDR2 SNEGSKA (reference sequence). There are 14 residues in the CDR3. V was trimmed by 5 bases and J by 5 bases, leaving 15 bases between them. The CDR3 DNA reads as TGCAGTGCTCCGGGGCTTACCAAGACCGGGGAGCTGTTTTTT. Protein product: CSAPGLTKTGELFF.

V gene TRBV9 combines with J gene TRBJ1-5, with D hard to call. Looked up from germline, CDR1 is SGDLS and CDR2 is YYNGEE. The CDR3 has 14 amino acids. Trimming pared 0 bases from V and 5 bases from J, leaving 9 bases between. The CDR3 region has the DNA TGTGCCAGCAGCGTAGGGTCCGGGCATCAGCCCCAGCATTTT. It encodes CASSVGSGHQPQHF.

The rearrangement uses TRBV12-3 or TRBV12-4 and TRBJ1-1, with TRBD1 as a possible D gene (5 bases). V dropped 3 bases and J dropped 7 bases, with 12 bases sitting between them. This CDR3 has 13 residues. CDR3 protein: CASSFPGSVEAFF. The CDR3 nucleotides are TGTGCCAGCAGTTTCCCAGGGTCGGTTGAAGCTTTCTTT.

The chain carries TRBV11-3 and TRBJ2-3; 7 bases are a match to TRBD2. V shed 5 bases and J 4 bases; nucleotides not matched to a gene: 18. Germline CDR1 SGHNT, CDR2 YENEEA. The CDR3 has 18 amino acids. CDR3 coding DNA: TGTGCCAGCAGCCTAACCGTTCGGCGGGGGTCGAGGGCAGATACGCAGTATTTT. The encoded protein is CASSLTVRRGSRADTQYF.

The V call is TRBV3-1, the J call TRBJ2-7, with TRBD1 matching over 9 bases. The germline V gene has CDR1 LGHDT and CDR2 YNNKEL (reference sequence). This CDR3 contains 15 residues. The junction had 5 bases not matched to a gene; V was cut back by 4 bases and J by 1 base. The CDR3 loop is CASSPGTGYSYEQYF. CDR3 DNA sequence: TGTGCCAGCAGCCCCGGGACAGGGTATTCCTACGAGCAGTACTTC.